Listed below are T cell receptor beta chains from one sample, sequenced in a study of cytomegalovirus exposure and HLA in healthy donors. Data came from immunoSEQ multiplex PCR; TCRdb stores just in-frame clones and leaves some out. The table records about 43,000 clones, about 60% of them present only once. The specimen sequenced was PBMCs. The receptor source for this set is a human donor in good health. CDR3s include the opening cysteine and the closing phenylalanine or tryptophan. The order of the fields is clone size, J gene, V gene, D gene, CDR3 protein, CDR3 DNA. The D gene is left open where the match is weak. The listing skips clone size in some rows; elsewhere it reads once, few, many or a size class.

NA,TRBJ2-7,TRBV7-2,TRBD1,CASSGQAGGWYEQYF,TGTGCCAGCAGCGGTCAGGCAGGGGGCTGGTACGAGCAGTACTTC
few,TRBJ2-7,TRBV6-1,NA,CASTGFIYEQYF,TGTGCCAGCACAGGTTTCATCTACGAGCAGTACTTC
NA,TRBJ1-2,TRBV2,NA,CASTRNRAGGYTF,TGTGCCAGCACCCGAAACAGGGCTGGCGGCTACACCTTC
NA,TRBJ1-4,TRBV14,NA,CASSRATNEKLFF,TGTGCCAGCAGCCGAGCAACTAATGAAAAACTGTTTTTT
NA,TRBJ2-7,TRBV9,TRBD1,CASSVGQGDEQYF,TGTGCCAGCAGCGTAGGTCAGGGGGACGAGCAGTACTTC
NA,TRBJ1-5,TRBV5-1,TRBD1,CASSPTGASSQPQHF,TGCGCCAGCAGCCCGACAGGGGCTTCGAGTCAGCCCCAGCATTTT
NA,TRBJ2-1,TRBV10-3,TRBD2,CAIRSGGKSYNEQFF,TGTGCCATCAGAAGCGGGGGGAAGTCCTACAATGAGCAGTTCTTC
NA,TRBJ1-2,TRBV5-6,NA,CASSLYYRGAGYTF,TGTGCCAGCAGCTTGTATTATCGTGGAGCAGGCTACACCTTC
NA,TRBJ1-6,TRBV18,TRBD1,CASSPRQGGSPLHF,TGTGCCAGCTCACCGCGACAGGGAGGTTCACCCCTCCACTTT
NA,TRBJ1-4,TRBV20-1,NA,CSARSVEKLFF,TGCAGTGCTAGATCGGTTGAAAAACTGTTTTTT
NA,TRBJ2-7,TRBV25-1,NA,CASKKSVYPYEQYF,TGTGCCAGCAAGAAATCGGTCTACCCCTACGAGCAGTACTTC
NA,TRBJ1-5,TRBV7-8,TRBD1,CASSLVQGVQPQHF,TGTGCCAGCAGCTTAGTACAGGGGGTCCAGCCCCAGCATTTT
NA,TRBJ1-4,TRBV29-1,TRBD1,CSGRDRGNEKLFF,TGCAGCGGGAGAGACAGGGGGAATGAAAAACTGTTTTTT
few,TRBJ2-7,TRBV4-3,NA,CASSQGISSYEQYF,TGCGCCAGCAGCCAAGGTATTTCCTCCTACGAGCAGTACTTC
few,TRBJ1-3,TRBV28,TRBD1,CASSIMTGGTGNTIYF,TGTGCCAGCAGTATAATGACAGGGGGTACTGGAAACACCATATATTTT
NA,TRBJ1-3,TRBV4-1,TRBD1,CASSQGQHSGNTIYF,TGCGCCAGCAGCCAGGGACAGCACTCTGGAAACACCATATATTTT
few,TRBJ1-5,TRBV6-1,TRBD1,CASSPTGGNQPQHF,TGTGCCAGCAGTCCTACAGGGGGCAATCAGCCCCAGCATTTT
NA,TRBJ2-3,TRBV29-1,NA,CSVRDSWTDTQYF,TGCAGCGTTCGGGACTCTTGGACAGATACGCAGTATTTT
NA,TRBJ2-2,TRBV27,NA,CASRWLTGELFF,TGTGCCAGCAGGTGGCTCACCGGGGAGCTGTTTTTT